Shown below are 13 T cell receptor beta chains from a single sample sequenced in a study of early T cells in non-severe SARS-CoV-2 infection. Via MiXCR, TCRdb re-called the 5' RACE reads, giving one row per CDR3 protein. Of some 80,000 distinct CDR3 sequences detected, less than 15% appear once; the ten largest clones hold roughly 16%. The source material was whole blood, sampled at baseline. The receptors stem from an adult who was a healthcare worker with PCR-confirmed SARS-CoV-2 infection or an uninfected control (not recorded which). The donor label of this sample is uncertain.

The CDR3 nucleotides read TGTGCCAGCAGTCGGTTAGCGGGAGGGCTTGCCGGGGAGCTGTTTTTT. Amino acid sequence: CASSRLAGGLAGELFF. The chain employs TRBV2 and TRBJ2-2, with TRBD2 matching 11 bases. CDR1 and CDR2 (germline): SNHLY, FYNNEI. The junction had 8 bases not matched to a gene; V was cut back by 5 bases and J by 6 bases. The CDR3 runs to 16 residues. The full variable domain, completed using reference TRBV2 and TRBJ2-2, is EPEVTQTPSHQVTQMGQEVILRCVPISNHLYFYWYRQILGQKVEFLVSFYNNEISEKSEIFDDQFSVERPDGSNFTLKIRSTKLEDSAMYFCASSRLAGGLAGELFFGEGSRLTVL.

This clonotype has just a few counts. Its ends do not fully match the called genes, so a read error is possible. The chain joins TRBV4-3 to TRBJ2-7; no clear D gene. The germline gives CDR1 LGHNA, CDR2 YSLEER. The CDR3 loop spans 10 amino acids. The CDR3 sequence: CASSQMSIRF. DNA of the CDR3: TGCGCCAGCAGCCAAATGTCCATACGGTTC.

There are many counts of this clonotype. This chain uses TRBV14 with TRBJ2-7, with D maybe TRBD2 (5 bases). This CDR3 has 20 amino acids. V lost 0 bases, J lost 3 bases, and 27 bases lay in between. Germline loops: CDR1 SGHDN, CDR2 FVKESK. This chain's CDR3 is CASSQERSIAPTTERYEQYF. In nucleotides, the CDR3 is TGTGCCAGCAGCCAAGAAAGGTCCATAGCCCCGACTACCGAACGCTACGAGCAGTACTTC.

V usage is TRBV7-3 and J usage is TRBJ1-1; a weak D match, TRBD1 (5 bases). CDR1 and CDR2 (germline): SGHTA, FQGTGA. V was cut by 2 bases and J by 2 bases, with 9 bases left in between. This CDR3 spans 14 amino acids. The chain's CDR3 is CASSLLGGNTEAFF. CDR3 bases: TGTGCCAGCAGCTTATTGGGGGGAAACACTGAAGCTTTCTTT.

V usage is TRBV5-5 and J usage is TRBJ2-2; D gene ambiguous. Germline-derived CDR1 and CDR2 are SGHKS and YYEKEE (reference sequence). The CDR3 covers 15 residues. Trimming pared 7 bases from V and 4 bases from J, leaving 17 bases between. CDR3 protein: CASLLPMVATGELFF. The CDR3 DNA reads TGTGCCAGCCTCCTTCCCATGGTAGCCACCGGGGAGCTGTTTTTT.

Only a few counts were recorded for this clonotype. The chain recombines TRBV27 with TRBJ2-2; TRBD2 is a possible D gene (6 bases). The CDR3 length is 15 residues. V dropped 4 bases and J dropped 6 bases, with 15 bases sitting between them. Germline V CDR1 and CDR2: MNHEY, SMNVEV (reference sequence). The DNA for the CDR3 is TGTGCCAGCAGTTCCATTAGCGGTGACCCCGGGGAGCTGTTTTTT. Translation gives CASSSISGDPGELFF.

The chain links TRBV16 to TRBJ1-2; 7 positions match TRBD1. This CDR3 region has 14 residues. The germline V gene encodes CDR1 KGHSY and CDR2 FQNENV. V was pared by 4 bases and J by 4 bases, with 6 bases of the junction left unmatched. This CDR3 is CASSRYRDSYGYTF. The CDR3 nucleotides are TGTGCCAGCAGCCGCTACCGGGACAGCTATGGCTACACCTTC.

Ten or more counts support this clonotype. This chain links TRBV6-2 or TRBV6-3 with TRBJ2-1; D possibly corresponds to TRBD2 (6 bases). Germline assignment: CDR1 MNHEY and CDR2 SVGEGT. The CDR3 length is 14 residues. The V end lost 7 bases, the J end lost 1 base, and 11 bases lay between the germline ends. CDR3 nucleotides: TGTGCCAGCATGGGCAGCGGGTCCTACAATGAGCAGTTCTTC. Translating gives CASMGSGSYNEQFF.

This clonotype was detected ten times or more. CDR3 DNA: TGTGCCAGCAGCCAGGGGGAACTAGCGGATACGCAGTATTTT. This codes for CASSQGELADTQYF. The chain employs TRBV4-2 and TRBJ2-3; 7 bases fit TRBD2. Germline CDR1 LGHNA, CDR2 YNFKEQ. The CDR3 totals 14 residues. J lost 6 bases, V lost 3 bases, and 6 bases had no gene match.

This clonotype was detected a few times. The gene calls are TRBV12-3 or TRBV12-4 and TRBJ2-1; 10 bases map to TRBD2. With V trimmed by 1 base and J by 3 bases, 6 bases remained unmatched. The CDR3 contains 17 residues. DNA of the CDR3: TGTGCCAGCAGTTTAGGGCAGCGGGGGGGCGGCTACAATGAGCAGTTCTTC. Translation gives CASSLGQRGGGYNEQFF.

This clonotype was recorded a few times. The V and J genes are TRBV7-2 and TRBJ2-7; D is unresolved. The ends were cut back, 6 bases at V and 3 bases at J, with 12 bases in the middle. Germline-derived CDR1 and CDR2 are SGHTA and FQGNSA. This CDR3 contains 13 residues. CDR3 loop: CASSPQEFYEQYF. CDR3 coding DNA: TGTGCCAGCAGTCCCCAGGAATTCTACGAGCAGTACTTC.

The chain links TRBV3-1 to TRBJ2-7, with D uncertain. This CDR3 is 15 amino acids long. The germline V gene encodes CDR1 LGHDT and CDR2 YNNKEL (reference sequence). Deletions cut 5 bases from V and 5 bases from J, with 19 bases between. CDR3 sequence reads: CASSEASGPSDEQYF. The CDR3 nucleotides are TGTGCCAGCAGCGAAGCCTCCGGGCCGTCTGACGAGCAGTACTTC.

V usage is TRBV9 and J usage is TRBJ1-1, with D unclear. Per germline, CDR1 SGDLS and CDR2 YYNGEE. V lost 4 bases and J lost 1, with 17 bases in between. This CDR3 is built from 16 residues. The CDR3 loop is CASSPRGFPPNTEAFF. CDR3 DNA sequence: TGTGCCAGCAGCCCCCGGGGATTCCCCCCGAACACTGAAGCTTTCTTT.